These T cell receptor beta chains were read from a single sample in a study of shared clonotypes between healthy human individuals. Only in-frame clones appear in the TCRdb table, and some are missing; sequencing was by immunoSEQ multiplex PCR. Here the sample spans 2.5 million or so clones, around nine tenths being singletons. Sequencing used naive CD4+ T cells sorted from blood. Receptors originate from a young man in good health. CDR3s include the opening cysteine and the closing phenylalanine or tryptophan. Fields, in order: D gene, J gene, V gene, clone size, CDR3 DNA, CDR3 protein. A D gene is named only where the DNA matches it firmly. The size of a clone is reported for some rows only, either as once, few or many, or as a class for expanded clones.

-	TRBJ2-5	TRBV19	-	TGTGCCAGTAGTATGGGGCAGAGCCAAGAGACCCAGTACTTC	CASSMGQSQETQYF
-	TRBJ2-5	TRBV5-4	once	TGTGCCAGCAGCTTGGTTTACCAAGAGACCCAGTACTTC	CASSLVYQETQYF
-	TRBJ1-4	TRBV28	-	TGTGCCAGCAGGCGCGGACAGTCAACTAATGAAAAACTGTTTTTT	CASRRGQSTNEKLFF
-	TRBJ1-2	TRBV5-1	-	TGCGCCAGCAGCTTGGATCCGGGACTCTATGGCTACACCTTC	CASSLDPGLYGYTF
-	TRBJ2-1	TRBV18	once	TGTGCCAGCTCACCATTGGGCAATGAGCAGTTCTTC	CASSPLGNEQFF
-	TRBJ2-7	TRBV11-2	-	TGTGCCAGCAGCAAAATCGTTGGCAGATCCTACGAGCAGTACTTC	CASSKIVGRSYEQYF
-	TRBJ1-6	TRBV28	-	TGTGCCAGCACCCCCCCGGCCGAGAGCTCCTATAATTCACCCCTCCACTTT	CASTPPAESSYNSPLHF
TRBD2	TRBJ2-3	TRBV6-1	-	TGTGCCAGCAATAAGCTAAGCGGGAGAACAGATACGCAGTATTTT	CASNKLSGRTDTQYF
-	TRBJ2-2	TRBV27	-	TGTGCCAGCAGTTTAGGGACCGGGGAGCTGTTTTTT	CASSLGTGELFF
-	TRBJ2-2	TRBV9	-	TGTGCCAGCAGCCCAGCGACTTCCGGGGAGCTGTTTTTT	CASSPATSGELFF
TRBD1	TRBJ2-7	TRBV7-8	-	TGTGCCAGCAGCTGGGGACAGGGGGGCGAGCAGTACTTC	CASSWGQGGEQYF
TRBD2	TRBJ2-5	TRBV30	-	TGTGCCTGGGGCGGCCCCGGGACTAACCAAGAGACCCAGTACTTC	CAWGGPGTNQETQYF
TRBD2	TRBJ2-7	TRBV7-9	-	TGTGCCAGCAGCCATAGCGGGGGTTCCTACGAGCAGTACTTC	CASSHSGGSYEQYF
-	TRBJ2-7	TRBV11-2	once	TGTGCCAGCAGCTTAGGGGGCAGCTCCTACGAGCAGTACTTC	CASSLGGSSYEQYF
-	TRBJ2-7	TRBV6-1	once	TGTGCCAGCAGTGAACCCCATGAGGGTATCTACGAGCAGTACTTC	CASSEPHEGIYEQYF
TRBD2	TRBJ2-3	TRBV2	-	TGTGCCAGCAGCCTGGGCGGGGGGTTAGGTACGCAGTATTTT	CASSLGGGLGTQYF
TRBD2	TRBJ2-3	TRBV19	-	TGTGCCAGTAGCTCATCTAGCGGGAGACAGAGCACAGATACGCAGTATTTT	CASSSSSGRQSTDTQYF
-	TRBJ2-2	TRBV27	once	TGTGCCAGCAGTTTATGGGGGTCATCGGTCGTTTTCCCAAAGACGAACACCGGGGAGCTGTTTTTT	CASSLWGSSVVFPKTNTGELFF
-	TRBJ1-5	TRBV6-4	-	TGTGCCAGCAGTGACTCCGGGAATCAGCCCCAGCATTTT	CASSDSGNQPQHF
TRBD2	TRBJ2-3	TRBV5-1	-	TGCGCCAGCAGCCAACTAGCGGGGACAGATACGCAGTATTTT	CASSQLAGTDTQYF
TRBD1	TRBJ1-4	TRBV13	-	TGTGCCAGCAGCGCCCATCCGACAGGGGGAGAAAAACTGTTTTTT	CASSAHPTGGEKLFF
TRBD1	TRBJ2-7	TRBV10-3	-	TGTGCCATCAGTGATTATGGGACAGGGGCTGGAGAGCAGTACTTC	CAISDYGTGAGEQYF
-	TRBJ2-4	TRBV5-6	-	TGTGCCAGCAGCTTGGGACAGGTTGCCAAAAACATTCAGTACTTC	CASSLGQVAKNIQYF
TRBD1	TRBJ2-2	TRBV10-3	-	TGTGCCTCGAGACAGGGGGCGAACACCGGGGAGCTGTTTTTT	CASRQGANTGELFF